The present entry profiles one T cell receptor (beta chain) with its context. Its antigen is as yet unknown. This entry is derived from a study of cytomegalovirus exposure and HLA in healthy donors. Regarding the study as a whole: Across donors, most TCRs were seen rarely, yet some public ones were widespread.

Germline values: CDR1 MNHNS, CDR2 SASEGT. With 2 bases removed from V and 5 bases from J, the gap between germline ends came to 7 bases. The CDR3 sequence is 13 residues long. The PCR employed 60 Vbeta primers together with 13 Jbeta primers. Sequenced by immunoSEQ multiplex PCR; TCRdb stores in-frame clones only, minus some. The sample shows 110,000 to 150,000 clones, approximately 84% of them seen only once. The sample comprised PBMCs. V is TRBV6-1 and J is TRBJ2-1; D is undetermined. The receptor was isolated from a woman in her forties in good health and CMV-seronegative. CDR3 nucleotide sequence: TGTGCCAGCAGTGAATCCCGCGACAATGAGCAGTTCTTC. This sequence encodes CASSESRDNEQFF.